This record looks at one T cell receptor beta chain sequence and its context. Its antigen is not known. Compared with germline, one end of the junction differs, possibly owing to a read error. Using genomic DNA as the template, TCR beta VDJ and CDR3 profiling was carried out. TCRdb itself ran the reads through MiXCR, one entry per CDR3 protein. The sample lists 400,000 to 450,000 distinct CDR3 sequences, 65% to 80% occurring once. The CDR3 spans 14 residues. Per the germline V gene, CDR1 is MNHEY and CDR2 is SVGEGT. These data belong to a study of CD8+CD57+ T cells in acquired aplastic anemia. Whole-study context: Sorted CD4+ and CD8+ cell DNA averaged roughly 3.2 ug. Sequencing produced an average of about 10 million reads per healthy donor for CD4+ cells. General study findings and limits: Both patients and controls carried the same twenty-nine CD8+ CDR3 sequences. Patients and controls had CD8+ Simpson's diversity values that were not significantly distinct.

This TCR derives from a human donor in good health, serving as a control. This chain links TRBV6-2 or TRBV6-3 with TRBJ2-5, with no clear D. The sample consisted of sorted CD4+, CD8+, or CD8+CD57+ T cells (not recorded which) from PBMCs. CDR3 loop: CAISARMGLETQYF. CDR3 sequence (DNA): TGTGCCATCAGTGCGAGGATGGGGTTGGAGACCCAGTACTTC.